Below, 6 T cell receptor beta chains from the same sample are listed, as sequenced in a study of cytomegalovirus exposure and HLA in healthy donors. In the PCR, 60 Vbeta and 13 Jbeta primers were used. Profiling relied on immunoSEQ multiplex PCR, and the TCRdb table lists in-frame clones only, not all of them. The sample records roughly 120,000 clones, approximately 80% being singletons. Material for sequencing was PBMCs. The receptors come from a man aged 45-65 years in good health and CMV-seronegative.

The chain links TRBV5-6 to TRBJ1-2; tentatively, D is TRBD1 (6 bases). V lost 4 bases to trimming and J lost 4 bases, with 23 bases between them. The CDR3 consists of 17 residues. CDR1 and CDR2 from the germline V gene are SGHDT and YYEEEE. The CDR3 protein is CASSPWGFAGAPYGYTF. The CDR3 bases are TGTGCCAGCAGCCCTTGGGGTTTCGCAGGGGCCCCCTATGGCTACACCTTC.

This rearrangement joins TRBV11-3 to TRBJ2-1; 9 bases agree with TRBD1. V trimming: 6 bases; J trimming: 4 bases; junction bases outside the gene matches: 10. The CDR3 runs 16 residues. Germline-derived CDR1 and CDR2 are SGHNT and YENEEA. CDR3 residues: CASSLGGTGIYNEQFF. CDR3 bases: TGTGCCAGCAGTCTAGGTGGGACAGGGATATACAATGAGCAGTTCTTC.

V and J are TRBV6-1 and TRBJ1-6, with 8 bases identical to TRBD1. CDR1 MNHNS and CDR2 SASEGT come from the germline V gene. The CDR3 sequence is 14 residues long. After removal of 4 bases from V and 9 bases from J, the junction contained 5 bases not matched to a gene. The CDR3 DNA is TGTGCCAGCAGTGGTGACAGGGGACTTTCACCCCTCCACTTT. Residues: CASSGDRGLSPLHF.

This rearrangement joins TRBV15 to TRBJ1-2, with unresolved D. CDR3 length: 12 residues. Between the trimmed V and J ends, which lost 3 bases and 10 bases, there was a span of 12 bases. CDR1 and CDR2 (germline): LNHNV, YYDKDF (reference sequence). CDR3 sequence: CATSSGARDYTF. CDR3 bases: TGTGCCACCAGCAGCGGCGCCCGGGACTACACCTTC. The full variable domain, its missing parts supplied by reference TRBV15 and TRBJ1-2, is DAMVIQNPRYQVTQFGKPVTLSCSQTLNHNVMYWYQQKSSQAPKLLFHYYDKDFNNEADTPDNFQSRRPNTSFCFLDIRSPGLGDTAMYLCATSSGARDYTFGSGTRLTVV.

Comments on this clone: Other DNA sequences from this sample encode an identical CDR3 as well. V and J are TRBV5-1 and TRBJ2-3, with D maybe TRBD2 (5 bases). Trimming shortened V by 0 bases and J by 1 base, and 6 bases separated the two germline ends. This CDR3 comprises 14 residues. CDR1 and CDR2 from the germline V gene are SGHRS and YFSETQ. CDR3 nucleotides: TGCGCCAGCAGCTTGGAGAGGGGCACAGATACGCAGTATTTT. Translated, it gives CASSLERGTDTQYF.

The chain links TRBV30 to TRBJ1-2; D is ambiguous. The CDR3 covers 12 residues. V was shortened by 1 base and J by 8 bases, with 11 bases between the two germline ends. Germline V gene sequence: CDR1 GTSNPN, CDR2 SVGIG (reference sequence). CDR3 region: CAWSAGNGGYTF. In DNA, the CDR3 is TGTGCCTGGAGTGCGGGGAACGGGGGCTACACCTTC.